These T cell receptor beta chains were read from a single sample in a study of shared clonotypes between healthy human individuals. The assay was immunoSEQ multiplex PCR, and TCRdb's table has in-frame clones only and misses some. The sample contains a few million clones, more than 80% of which appear only once. Sequencing was performed on naive CD4+ T cells from PBMCs. The receptors were gathered from a man aged 18 to 29 in good health. Some clones in this sample may be carry-over from other donors' samples. Each CDR3 is given with its conserved first and last residue. Each record gives: V gene, D gene, clone size, J gene, CDR3 protein, CDR3 DNA. A D gene is named only where the DNA matches it firmly. Clone size is stated in some rows and not others, as once, few, many or a class when expanded.

TRBV9,-,-,TRBJ1-1,CASSVEGGRTEAFF,TGTGCCAGCAGCGTAGAGGGGGGACGCACTGAAGCTTTCTTT
TRBV5-1,TRBD2,-,TRBJ2-2,CASSRRSGTTNTGELFF,TGCGCCAGCAGCAGACGATCCGGGACTACGAACACCGGGGAGCTGTTTTTT
TRBV28,TRBD1,-,TRBJ1-2,CASSPTGTVDGYTF,TGTGCCAGCAGCCCTACCGGGACAGTGGATGGCTACACCTTC
TRBV2,-,-,TRBJ1-1,CASSEEVLGRGNTEAFF,TGTGCCAGCAGTGAAGAGGTTCTGGGACGGGGGAACACTGAAGCTTTCTTT
TRBV2,-,-,TRBJ1-2,CASTPEGKGDGYTF,TGTGCCAGCACCCCAGAGGGGAAAGGAGATGGCTACACCTTC
TRBV6-5,-,once,TRBJ1-1,CASSYSGHLNTEAFF,TGTGCCAGCAGTTACTCGGGCCACTTGAACACTGAAGCTTTCTTT
TRBV28,TRBD2,-,TRBJ2-1,CASSGTSGRRNNEQFF,TGTGCCAGCAGCGGGACTAGCGGGAGGAGGAACAATGAGCAGTTCTTC
TRBV29-1,-,-,TRBJ2-7,CSALWGEQYF,TGCAGCGCCCTGTGGGGCGAGCAGTACTTC
TRBV23-1,TRBD2,once,TRBJ2-1,CASRRRDGGRELAGVRGNEQFF,TGCGCCAGCAGACGCCGCGACGGAGGGAGGGAACTAGCGGGAGTTCGGGGCAATGAGCAGTTCTTC
TRBV10-3,-,-,TRBJ1-4,CAISESWTASFNEKLFF,TGTGCCATCAGTGAGTCTTGGACGGCCTCATTTAATGAAAAACTGTTTTTT
TRBV5-1,-,-,TRBJ2-4,CASSLLPRTDSAKNIQYF,TGCGCCAGCAGCTTGTTACCAAGGACGGATTCAGCCAAAAACATTCAGTACTTC
TRBV10-3,-,-,TRBJ1-1,CAISPRRGQGHTEAFF,TGTGCCATCAGCCCACGGCGGGGCCAGGGGCACACTGAAGCTTTCTTT
TRBV6-1,TRBD2,-,TRBJ2-1,CASSGVAGGVNEQFF,TGTGCCAGCAGTGGGGTAGCGGGAGGGGTTAATGAGCAGTTCTTC
TRBV30,-,-,TRBJ2-6,CAWRRGSYGANVLTF,TGTGCCTGGAGGAGGGGGTCCTATGGGGCCAACGTCCTGACTTTC
TRBV28,TRBD1,-,TRBJ1-2,CASTQTGALNYGYTF,TGTGCCAGCACCCAGACAGGGGCCCTAAACTATGGCTACACCTTC
TRBV6-1,TRBD1,-,TRBJ1-1,CASSPRMTGGTEAFF,TGTGCCAGCAGTCCCCGAATGACAGGGGGCACTGAAGCTTTCTTT
TRBV21-1,-,-,TRBJ1-1,CASSKDDQGWKNTEAFF,TGTGCCAGCAGCAAAGATGATCAGGGGTGGAAGAACACTGAAGCTTTCTTT
TRBV18,TRBD1,-,TRBJ2-7,CASSWDSPYEQYF,TGTGCCAGCTCATGGGACAGCCCCTACGAGCAGTACTTC
TRBV7-3,-,-,TRBJ1-5,CASSLVRIRQPQHF,TGTGCCAGCAGCTTAGTTAGGATTCGTCAGCCCCAGCATTTT
TRBV6-1,-,once,TRBJ2-7,CASSDPRGPYPQYF,TGTGCCAGCAGTGACCCCAGGGGCCCATACCCCCAGTACTTC
TRBV5-1,-,-,TRBJ1-4,CASSLSGGINEKLFF,TGCGCCAGCAGCTTGTCGGGCGGAATTAATGAAAAACTGTTTTTT
TRBV20-1,-,-,TRBJ2-1,CSARADEQFF,TGCAGTGCTAGAGCGGATGAGCAGTTCTTC
TRBV7-2,TRBD1,-,TRBJ1-4,CASSLRDRGSFWEKLFF,TGTGCCAGCAGCTTAAGGGACAGGGGTTCTTTTTGGGAAAAACTGTTTTTT
TRBV18,-,-,TRBJ2-7,CASSPLPTGIIDEQYF,TGTGCCAGCTCACCACTTCCCACAGGGATTATCGACGAGCAGTACTTC
TRBV6-5,-,-,TRBJ2-7,CASSYRQAYEQYF,TGTGCCAGCAGTTACAGGCAGGCCTACGAGCAGTACTTC
TRBV27,TRBD1,few,TRBJ2-7,CASSFRTGNDHEQYF,TGTGCCAGCAGTTTCAGGACAGGGAATGACCACGAGCAGTACTTC
TRBV6-5,-,-,TRBJ2-7,CASMGLGQKDYEQYF,TGTGCCAGCATGGGGTTGGGGCAGAAAGACTACGAGCAGTACTTC
TRBV5-1,-,-,TRBJ1-2,CASSLGSAGAGGYTF,TGCGCCAGCAGCTTGGGATCGGCTGGGGCTGGGGGCTACACCTTC
TRBV5-1,-,-,TRBJ2-1,CASRASNEQFF,TGCGCCAGCCGGGCTAGCAATGAGCAGTTCTTC
TRBV28,-,-,TRBJ2-7,CASSSGSSYEQYF,TGTGCCAGCAGTTCCGGGAGCTCCTACGAGCAGTACTTC
TRBV28,TRBD1,once,TRBJ1-5,CASSRVGTVGNQPQHF,TGTGCCAGCAGCCGCGTCGGGACAGTGGGCAATCAGCCCCAGCATTTT
TRBV6-6,-,-,TRBJ2-5,CASIDDGGSETQYF,TGTGCCAGCATCGACGATGGGGGTTCAGAGACCCAGTACTTC
TRBV14,-,-,TRBJ1-2,CASSQAMGPPTF,TGTGCCAGCAGCCAAGCGATGGGGCCCCCAACCTTC
TRBV5-8,TRBD1,-,TRBJ1-5,CASSWDTGTGDQPQHF,TGTGCCAGCAGCTGGGATACCGGGACAGGTGATCAGCCCCAGCATTTT
TRBV20-1,-,-,TRBJ1-1,CSAPRDTEAFF,TGCAGTGCCCCGAGGGACACTGAAGCTTTCTTT
TRBV28,TRBD1,-,TRBJ2-3,CASSFKFRGQGYTDTQYF,TGTGCCAGCAGTTTCAAATTTCGGGGACAGGGGTACACAGATACGCAGTATTTT
TRBV2,TRBD1,-,TRBJ1-1,CASTDRANTEAFF,TGTGCCAGCACAGACAGGGCTAACACTGAAGCTTTCTTT
TRBV7-8,-,-,TRBJ1-1,CASSSLGGGGTEAFF,TGTGCCAGCAGCTCGCTTGGTGGGGGGGGCACTGAAGCTTTCTTT
TRBV28,-,once,TRBJ1-1,CASSHPEGPNTEAFF,TGTGCCAGCAGTCACCCAGAGGGACCGAACACTGAAGCTTTCTTT
TRBV29-1,-,few,TRBJ1-2,CSVVWAYGYTF,TGCAGCGTTGTATGGGCCTATGGCTACACCTTC
TRBV6-5,-,once,TRBJ2-7,CASSTDGYSYEQYF,TGTGCCAGCAGTACGGACGGGTACTCCTACGAGCAGTACTTC
TRBV5-1,TRBD1,once,TRBJ1-1,CASSPGTGDMNTEAFF,TGCGCCAGCAGCCCGGGGACAGGGGATATGAACACTGAAGCTTTCTTT
TRBV5-1,TRBD2,-,TRBJ2-7,CASSLGLAGVYEQYF,TGCGCCAGCAGCCTGGGGTTGGCGGGAGTCTACGAGCAGTACTTC
TRBV6-6,TRBD2,-,TRBJ2-7,CASSRSGNYEQYF,TGTGCCAGCAGCAGAAGCGGGAACTACGAGCAGTACTTC
TRBV28,-,-,TRBJ2-5,CASSPGTPRFQETQYF,TGTGCCAGCAGTCCGGGGACACCAAGGTTCCAAGAGACCCAGTACTTC
TRBV7-2,-,-,TRBJ2-5,CASSFWVAAPRVTQYF,TGTGCCAGCAGCTTTTGGGTAGCGGCCCCGCGAGTGACCCAGTACTTC
TRBV6-1,TRBD2,once,TRBJ2-7,CASPASGSYEQYF,TGTGCCAGCCCGGCTAGCGGGAGCTACGAGCAGTACTTC
TRBV6-5,TRBD1,-,TRBJ1-2,CATLSRTGIYGYTF,TGTGCCACCTTATCCAGGACAGGGATCTATGGCTACACCTTC
TRBV11-2,TRBD2,-,TRBJ2-1,CASSSRLAGTYNEQFF,TGTGCCAGCAGCTCGCGACTAGCGGGAACCTACAATGAGCAGTTCTTC
TRBV15,-,once,TRBJ2-5,CATSRDRGETQYF,TGTGCCACCAGCAGAGATAGGGGAGAGACCCAGTACTTC
TRBV9,TRBD2,-,TRBJ2-1,CASSPLAGAGNEQFF,TGTGCCAGCAGCCCTCTAGCGGGAGCTGGGAATGAGCAGTTCTTC
TRBV5-1,TRBD1,-,TRBJ1-1,CASSQGTGGMNTEAFF,TGCGCCAGCAGCCAAGGGACAGGGGGAATGAACACTGAAGCTTTCTTT
TRBV5-1,TRBD2,-,TRBJ2-5,CASRTTSGGVEETQYF,TGCGCCAGCAGAACGACTAGCGGGGGGGTCGAAGAGACCCAGTACTTC
TRBV5-1,-,-,TRBJ2-7,CASSLGSADYEQYF,TGCGCCAGCAGCTTGGGTAGCGCAGACTACGAGCAGTACTTC
TRBV5-4,-,-,TRBJ1-3,CASSLRRGPLVGNTIYF,TGTGCCAGCAGCTTGAGGCGCGGACCTCTTGTTGGAAACACCATATATTTT
TRBV28,TRBD1,-,TRBJ1-5,CASRPPGTGVNQPQHF,TGTGCCAGCCGCCCCCCCGGGACAGGGGTCAATCAGCCCCAGCATTTT
TRBV5-4,-,-,TRBJ2-2,CASSIAQRTGELFF,TGTGCCAGCAGCATAGCACAGAGGACCGGGGAGCTGTTTTTT
TRBV7-9,-,-,TRBJ2-7,CASSLPGGYSYEQYF,TGTGCCAGCAGCCTACCAGGCGGGTACTCCTACGAGCAGTACTTC
TRBV2,TRBD2,-,TRBJ2-7,CASSEWGGAEQYF,TGTGCCAGCAGTGAATGGGGAGGGGCCGAGCAGTACTTC
TRBV5-4,TRBD2,-,TRBJ2-1,CASSHPTRGGGEQFF,TGTGCCAGCAGCCATCCCACAAGGGGCGGGGGTGAGCAGTTCTTC